Below, 19 T cell receptor beta chains from the same sample are listed, as sequenced in a study of blood T cell repertoires in COVID-19. This table comes from immunoSEQ multiplex PCR, and its TCRdb copy is limited to in-frame clones, with some not included. This table has 50,000 to 65,000 clones, about nine tenths appearing once. The sample taken for sequencing was peripheral blood. The receptors were sampled from a middle-aged man with active COVID-19.

The V call is TRBV5-1, the J call TRBJ1-1, with 8 bases identical to TRBD1. The CDR3 loop spans 15 amino acids. Germline values: CDR1 SGHRS, CDR2 YFSETQ. The ends lost 0 bases at V and 2 bases at J; junction bases unmatched: 3. The CDR3 DNA is TGCGCCAGCAGCTTGGCCCAGGGGGCCAACACTGAAGCTTTCTTT. Protein: CASSLAQGANTEAFF.

The chain employs TRBV5-4 and TRBJ2-5, with TRBD1 matching over 8 bases. The V gene end was trimmed by 4 bases and the J gene end by 5 bases; junction bases not matched to a gene: 4. Germline loops: CDR1 SGHNT, CDR2 YYREEE (reference sequence). CDR3 length equals 13 residues. The CDR3 bases are TGTGCCAGCAGCGCGCGGACAGGGGAGACCCAGTACTTC. Amino acid sequence: CASSARTGETQYF.

The CDR3 region has the DNA TGCGCCAGCAGCTTTACCAGGGTGGCTCCTGGGGACTCCTCCTACGAGCAGTACTTC. It codes for CASSFTRVAPGDSSYEQYF. The chain is built from TRBV5-1 and TRBJ2-7, with D perhaps matching TRBD2 (6 bases). This CDR3 has 19 residues. With 2 bases removed from V and 0 bases from J, the gap between germline ends came to 24 bases. Germline CDR1 reads SGHRS; CDR2 reads YFSETQ.

The chain recombines TRBV11-1 with TRBJ2-1; 9 nucleotides agree with TRBD2. Trimming cost V 2 bases and J 7 bases; bases outside gene matches: 6. Germline loops: CDR1 SGHAT, CDR2 FQDESV (reference sequence). This CDR3 region has 15 residues. CDR3 DNA sequence: TGTGCCAGCAGCTTAATACAGCGGGAGGTTAATGAGCAGTTCTTC. As protein: CASSLIQREVNEQFF.

The V and J genes are TRBV12-3 or TRBV12-4 and TRBJ2-3; D perhaps matches TRBD1 (6 bases). This CDR3 is 13 amino acids long. With 4 bases removed from V and 3 bases from J, the gap between germline ends came to 8 bases. For the CDR3, the DNA is TGTGCCAGCAGTTCTACAGGGACAGATACGCAGTATTTT. It specifies CASSSTGTDTQYF.

The count of this clone is one. The chain has TRBV28 and TRBJ1-1; 9 bases align to TRBD1. Germline CDR1 is MDHEN and CDR2 is SYDVKM. The CDR3 loop spans 15 amino acids. With 7 bases clipped from V and 2 bases from J, the junction kept 8 bases outside the gene matches. In nucleotides, the CDR3 is TGTGCCAGCACAACAGGGGGCGCTTCAAACACTGAAGCTTTCTTT. It codes for CASTTGGASNTEAFF.

This clone was seen only once. The chain combines TRBV19 with TRBJ1-1; D gene uncertain. The germline V and J ends were trimmed by 1 base and 6 bases, with 9 bases remaining between them. Per the germline V gene, CDR1 is LNHDA and CDR2 is SQIVND (reference sequence). This CDR3 region has 13 residues. This CDR3 reads CASSIVRSAEAFF. In DNA, the CDR3 is TGTGCCAGTAGTATAGTTCGGAGTGCTGAAGCTTTCTTT.

This rearrangement joins TRBV11-2 to TRBJ2-6; D unresolved. The V and J ends lost 0 bases and 3 bases respectively, with 3 bases between them. The CDR3 spans 14 residues. Germline loops: CDR1 SGHAT, CDR2 FQNNGV. In nucleotides, the CDR3 is TGTGCCAGCAGCTTAGATCGTGGGGCCAACGTCCTGACTTTC. This encodes CASSLDRGANVLTF.

This chain uses TRBV19 with TRBJ2-2; perhaps TRBD1 as D (5 bases). V lost 2 bases, J lost 6 bases, and 13 bases lay in between. The germline V gene has CDR1 LNHDA and CDR2 SQIVND (reference sequence). CDR3 size: 15 residues. CDR3 loop: CASSIQGGLAGELFF. CDR3 DNA sequence: TGTGCCAGTAGTATACAGGGCGGTCTGGCCGGGGAGCTGTTTTTT.

The J gene is TRBJ2-2, the V gene TRBV7-2; TRBD2 matches at 10 bases. This CDR3 is 19 amino acids long. In germline, CDR1 is SGHTA, CDR2 FQGNSA. After removal of 2 bases from V and 0 bases from J, the junction contained 9 bases not matched to a gene. The DNA of the CDR3 is TGTGCCAGCAGCTTAAATCCCGTACTAGCGGGAACGAACACCGGGGAGCTGTTTTTT. Amino acids: CASSLNPVLAGTNTGELFF.

This clone was recorded only once. The chain combines TRBV7-3 with TRBJ2-5; D may be TRBD2 (5 bases). Germline CDR1 SGHTA, CDR2 FQGTGA. The V and J ends lost 5 bases and 1 base respectively, with 8 bases between them. The CDR3 runs 13 residues. For the CDR3, the DNA is TGTGCCAGCAGCACGGACTCCCAAGAGACCCAGTACTTC. Its protein product is CASSTDSQETQYF.

This clone was picked up one time. This chain joins TRBV7-2 and TRBJ1-1; the match to TRBD1 covers 7 bases. The germline CDR1 and CDR2 sequences are SGHTA and FQGNSA. The CDR3 totals 13 residues. V dropped 7 bases and J dropped 5; count of bases not matched to a gene: 7. Here the CDR3 reads CASIATGVTEAFF. CDR3 DNA sequence: TGTGCCAGCATCGCTACAGGGGTGACTGAAGCTTTCTTT. Based on the CDR3 plus reference TRBV7-2 and TRBJ1-1, the full variable domain is GAGVSQSPSNKVTEKGKDVELRCDPISGHTALYWYRQSLGQGLEFLIYFQGNSAPDKSGLPSDRFSAERTGGSVSTLTIQRTQQEDSAVYLCASIATGVTEAFFGQGTRLTVV.

The V gene is TRBV18, the J gene TRBJ1-1; no definite D call. V shed 2 bases and J shed 3 bases, with 13 bases lying between them. The CDR3 spans 15 residues. Looked up from germline, CDR1 is KGHSH and CDR2 is LQKENI. The CDR3 spells CASSPTEEADTEAFF. The CDR3 coding sequence is TGTGCCAGCTCACCAACGGAGGAGGCGGACACTGAAGCTTTCTTT.

This clone was counted only a few times. This sequence joins TRBV7-2 and TRBJ2-7, with D maybe TRBD1 (6 bases). CDR1 SGHTA and CDR2 FQGNSA come from the germline V gene. This CDR3 is 15 amino acids long. The V end was cut by 5 bases, the J end by 2 bases, with 16 bases between. The CDR3 reads CASSSYTGKAYEQYF. CDR3 DNA sequence: TGTGCCAGCAGCAGTTATACAGGGAAAGCCTACGAGCAGTACTTC.

The chain links TRBV20-1 to TRBJ2-3; perhaps TRBD2 as D (5 bases). Germline loops: CDR1 DFQATT, CDR2 SNEGSKA (reference sequence). With 6 bases removed from V and 4 bases from J, the gap between germline ends came to 8 bases. This CDR3 is 11 amino acids long. CDR3 amino acids: CSAEVADTQYF. The CDR3 region has the DNA TGCAGTGCGGAGGTGGCAGATACGCAGTATTTT.

This rearrangement joins TRBV5-1 to TRBJ2-1; 7 bases are a match to TRBD1. Germline trimming cut 4 bases from V and 13 bases from J; bases unmatched to any gene: 17. This CDR3 contains 15 residues. The V gene's germline CDR1 is SGHRS and CDR2 YFSETQ. This CDR3 reads CASSPAGTAILDQFF. The CDR3 DNA follows: TGCGCCAGCAGCCCCGCCGGGACAGCGATCCTGGATCAGTTCTTC.

The J gene is TRBJ2-3, the V gene TRBV6-4; 12 bases are shared with TRBD2. This CDR3 has 18 amino acids. Germline V lookup: CDR1 MRHNA, CDR2 SNTAGT. V was clipped by 0 bases and J by 5 bases; unmatched bases: 9. The DNA of the CDR3 is TGTGCCAGCAGTGACTCCCTCCGACTAGCGGGAGTTAGAGATACGCAGTATTTT. It specifies CASSDSLRLAGVRDTQYF.

This sequence joins TRBV6-1 and TRBJ2-7, with 7 bases matching TRBD1. Germline V gene lookup returns CDR1 MNHNS and CDR2 SASEGT. This CDR3 region has 16 residues. Unmatched junction bases numbered 9, after V lost 2 bases and J lost 2 bases. The CDR3 sequence is CASSEPAAGTAYEQYF. The CDR3 coding sequence is TGTGCCAGCAGTGAACCGGCTGCCGGGACAGCCTACGAGCAGTACTTC.

The chain joins TRBV6-2 or TRBV6-3 to TRBJ1-4; a weak D match, TRBD1 (6 bases). Germline CDR1 MNHEY, CDR2 SVGEGT. This CDR3 contains 15 residues. The V end was cut by 2 bases, the J end by 7 bases, with 14 bases between. CDR3 loop: CASSYVGASGEKLFF. CDR3 DNA: TGTGCCAGCAGTTACGTGGGGGCATCAGGTGAAAAACTGTTTTTT.